Below, one T cell receptor (beta chain) is given with its context. Its antigen is still unknown. This specimen belongs to a study of beta chain features in type 1 diabetes. CDR1 SGHTA and CDR2 FQGNSA come from the germline V gene. Trimming cost V 10 bases and J 0 bases, with 16 bases left between them. The CDR3 is 14 amino acids. Notes on the study in general: These data did not resolve whether HLA type affects TCRB rearrangement. All four CD4+ subsets of Type 1 diabetes patients contained TCRB CDR3s that were moderately but significantly shorter. The VDJ junctions of type 1 diabetes patients carried fewer insertions and more deletions. PCR might favor shorter templates, but any such skew would affect patients and controls equally.

Of the isolated RNA, all was reverse transcribed, and so the sequenced material was expressed TCRB transcripts. Assay used: immunoSEQ multiplex PCR; TCRdb lists only in-frame clones, some missing. The repertoire has a few hundred thousand clones, about a tenth of them found once; the top ten carry around 0.018%. The sequenced sample consisted of naive CD4+ T cells from blood. The rearrangement uses TRBV7-2 and TRBJ2-7; D may be TRBD1 (5 bases). The sequence was obtained from a man aged 25-45 years with type 1 diabetes. Here the CDR3 reads CATALGPSSYEQYF. In nucleotides, the CDR3 is TGTGCCACCGCCCTGGGGCCCAGCTCCTACGAGCAGTACTTC.